This TCR beta chain was identified during a study of blood T cell repertoires in COVID-19. The ends were cut back, 3 bases at V and 8 bases at J, with 8 bases in the middle. Germline assignment: CDR1 SGHDN and CDR2 FVKESK. CDR3 size: 11 residues. Per the authors' pipeline: Nucleated cell counts were estimated from reference gene primer amplification. Generated by immunoSEQ multiplex PCR, the TCRdb table keeps only in-frame clones and is missing some. From that table come the V and J calls and clone size; the DNA was used to work out D and trimming. The sample has 150,000 to 200,000 clones; about 83% are singletons.

The gene calls are TRBV14 and TRBJ2-7; no firm D call. The clonotype comes from a man between 60 and 75 years old with acute or convalescent COVID-19. The source material was peripheral blood. The CDR3 nucleotides are TGTGCCAGCAGCCAGGCCCGCAAGCAGTACTTC. Translating it yields CASSQARKQYF.